The 14 T cell receptor beta chains given below trace back to one sample, sequenced in a study of T cell changes during pregnancy in multiple sclerosis. The table came from immunoSEQ multiplex PCR; TCRdb's copy has only in-frame clones and leaves some out. The sample includes around 44,000 clones, about 87% of them seen just once. The sequencing used CD4+ T cells from peripheral blood mononuclear cells, collected in the second trimester of pregnancy. The receptors come from a female donor with multiple sclerosis, enrolled in a pregnancy study.

The chain carries TRBV7-8 and TRBJ2-7; D is possibly TRBD2 (5 bases). From germline, CDR1 is SGHVS and CDR2 FQNEAQ. The CDR3 is 13 residues long. With 5 bases removed from V and 4 bases from J, the gap between germline ends came to 12 bases. CDR3 amino acids: CASSRVAGYEQYF. DNA for the CDR3: TGTGCCAGCAGCCGAGTGGCGGGTTACGAGCAGTACTTC.

The CDR3 loop is CASSSLAGSGDTQYF. The CDR3 DNA reads as TGTGCCAGCAGTTCACTAGCGGGGTCCGGGGATACGCAGTATTTT. V usage is TRBV27 and J usage is TRBJ2-3; 10 positions agree with TRBD2. This CDR3 region has 15 residues. V trimming: 4 bases; J trimming: 6 bases; junction bases outside the gene matches: 7. Germline CDR1 and CDR2: MNHEY and SMNVEV (reference sequence).

This clone occurred once. V is TRBV28 and J is TRBJ2-1; 8 bases map to TRBD2. Germline V gene lookup returns CDR1 MDHEN and CDR2 SYDVKM. With V trimmed by 8 bases and J by 3 bases, 9 bases remained unmatched. This CDR3 is built from 15 residues. Here the CDR3 DNA reads TGTGCCAGCGGGTTTAGCGGGACCCACTACAATGAGCAGTTCTTC. It translates to CASGFSGTHYNEQFF.

This clone occurred a few times. The V and J genes are TRBV9 and TRBJ2-2, with no clear D. Trimming took 4 bases from V and 2 from J, leaving 3 bases between them. Germline assignment: CDR1 SGDLS and CDR2 YYNGEE. The CDR3 consists of 12 residues. The CDR3 sequence is CASSYNTGELFF. DNA for the CDR3: TGTGCCAGCAGCTATAACACCGGGGAGCTGTTTTTT.

This chain links TRBV6-5 with TRBJ2-1; TRBD1 might be the D (6 bases). The CDR3 covers 13 residues. Trimming took 5 bases from V and 10 from J, leaving 15 bases between them. Germline V gives CDR1 MNHEY, CDR2 SVGAGI. The CDR3 sequence: CASSQGSGTEQFF. The CDR3, as DNA: TGTGCCAGCAGTCAAGGATCCGGGACAGAGCAGTTCTTC.

The chain carries TRBV7-6 and TRBJ2-2; the D gene is possibly TRBD1 (5 bases). Germline V gene lookup returns CDR1 SGHVS and CDR2 FNYEAQ. The CDR3 loop spans 15 amino acids. V lost 0 bases, J lost 7 bases, and 12 bases lay in between. In DNA form, the CDR3 reads TGTGCCAGCAGCTTAGCAGGGCAGGGTATCGGGGAGCTGTTTTTT. Amino acid sequence: CASSLAGQGIGELFF.

The V and J genes are TRBV28 and TRBJ1-1, with 10 bases that match TRBD1. Trimming took 3 bases from V and 3 from J; bases not matched to a gene: 4. Germline V gene data show CDR1 as MDHEN and CDR2 as SYDVKM. The CDR3 has 15 residues. The CDR3 is CASSLGGQGDTEAFF. As DNA, the CDR3 is TGTGCCAGCAGTTTGGGCGGACAGGGGGACACTGAAGCTTTCTTT.

This clone was picked up a small number of times. This chain links TRBV6-5 with TRBJ2-2; the D gene is possibly TRBD1 (6 bases). The CDR3 covers 15 residues. Germline CDR1 reads MNHEY; CDR2 reads SVGAGI. V gave up 4 bases and J gave up 4 bases, with 13 bases separating them. The CDR3 is CASSLRSRGTGELFF. For the CDR3, the DNA is TGTGCCAGCAGTTTGAGGTCCAGGGGCACCGGGGAGCTGTTTTTT.

The J gene is TRBJ2-3, the V gene TRBV15; D might be TRBD2 (6 bases). The CDR3 is made up of 15 amino acids. Per the germline V gene, CDR1 is LNHNV and CDR2 is YYDKDF (reference sequence). The V end was cut by 2 bases, the J end by 5 bases, with 14 bases between. The CDR3: CATSRTPGVGDTQYF. Written as DNA, the CDR3 is TGTGCCACCAGCAGAACGCCGGGGGTAGGAGATACGCAGTATTTT.

This chain uses TRBV10-3 with TRBJ2-7; D might be TRBD1 (6 bases). V was clipped by 7 bases and J by 4 bases, with 11 bases between them. Germline V lookup: CDR1 ENHRY, CDR2 SYGVKD. The CDR3 extends over 12 amino acids. CDR3 nucleotides: TGTGCCATCACCCAGACAGGTTACGAGCAGTACTTC. Its translation: CAITQTGYEQYF.

The table lists this clone with a few counts. The gene calls are TRBV4-3 and TRBJ1-1; D call uncertain. The CDR3 covers 13 residues. The ends were cut back, 4 bases at V and 0 bases at J, with 6 bases in the middle. From germline, CDR1 is LGHNA and CDR2 YSLEER. This CDR3 is CASSRALNTEAFF. The CDR3 DNA follows: TGCGCCAGCAGCCGGGCACTGAACACTGAAGCTTTCTTT.

The rearrangement uses TRBV4-3 and TRBJ2-7; possibly TRBD2 for D (6 bases). The CDR3 runs 16 residues. Germline CDR1 is LGHNA and CDR2 is YSLEER. Trimming took 4 bases from V and 0 from J, leaving 16 bases between them. CDR3 amino acids: CASSRTLGTLSYEQYF. CDR3 DNA: TGCGCCAGCAGCCGCACATTAGGGACTCTCTCCTACGAGCAGTACTTC.

The chain is built from TRBV7-6 and TRBJ2-5, with D perhaps matching TRBD1 (5 bases). V gave up 0 bases and J gave up 1 base, with 24 bases separating them. CDR3 length equals 20 residues. CDR1 and CDR2 from the germline V gene are SGHVS and FNYEAQ. In DNA, the CDR3 is TGTGCCAGCAGCTTAGCTCAAGTATTCGTGGCAGGGCGCCCCCAAGAGACCCAGTACTTC. It yields the protein CASSLAQVFVAGRPQETQYF.

J is TRBJ2-7 and V is TRBV6-6; D call uncertain. The germline V and J ends were trimmed by 6 bases and 5 bases, with 17 bases remaining between them. The CDR3 has 14 amino acids. Germline CDR1 is MNHNY and CDR2 is SVGAGI (reference sequence). The CDR3 loop is CASSSKSGSHEQYF. The DNA of the CDR3 is TGTGCCAGCAGCTCGAAGAGTGGTAGTCACGAGCAGTACTTC.